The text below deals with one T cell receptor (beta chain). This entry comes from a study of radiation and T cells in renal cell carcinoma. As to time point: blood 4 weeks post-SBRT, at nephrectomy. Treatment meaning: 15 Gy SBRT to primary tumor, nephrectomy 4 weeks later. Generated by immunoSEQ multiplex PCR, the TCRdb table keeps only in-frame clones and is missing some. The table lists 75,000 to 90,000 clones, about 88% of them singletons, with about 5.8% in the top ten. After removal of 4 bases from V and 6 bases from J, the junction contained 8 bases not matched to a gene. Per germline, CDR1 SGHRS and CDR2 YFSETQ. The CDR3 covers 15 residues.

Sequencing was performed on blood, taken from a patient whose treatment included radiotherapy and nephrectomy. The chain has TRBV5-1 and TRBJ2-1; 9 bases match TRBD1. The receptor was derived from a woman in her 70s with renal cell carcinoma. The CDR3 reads CASSTDRGRVNEQFF. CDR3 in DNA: TGCGCCAGCAGCACGGACAGGGGAAGGGTCAATGAGCAGTTCTTC. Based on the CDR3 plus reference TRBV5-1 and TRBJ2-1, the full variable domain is KAGVTQTPRYLIKTRGQQVTLSCSPISGHRSVSWYQQTPGQGLQFLFEYFSETQRNKGNFPGRFSGRQFSNSRSEMNVSTLELGDSALYLCASSTDRGRVNEQFFGPGTRLTVL.